This TCR beta chain is drawn from a study of regulatory T cells in long-lasting Graves disease (TCRdb year 2021). Describing the broader study: Antithyroid drugs had been taken for less than 3 months by newly diagnosed Graves' disease patients. Peripheral blood TCR sequencing and RNA sequencing compared persistent Graves' disease patients with newly diagnosed Graves' disease patients. The study took place in China and was registered as a clinical trial. A total of some 33 samples were covered by TCR sequencing, comprising about 13 persistent and roughly 20 newly diagnosed Graves' disease patients. General conclusions and limits of the study: Patients with persistent disease shared more public clonotypes (around 2,500) than newly diagnosed patients did (nearly 1,000). TRBV28, TRBJ1-2 and TRBJ2-5 were preferentially used in persistent disease, while TRBV20-1 and TRBJ2-1 were favored in newly diagnosed disease. The authors noted that the small sample size was a limitation that may lower accuracy. Peripheral blood alone was examined, since thyroid tissue, which constituted the primary lesion, could not be accessed. Sequencing and analysis were restricted to the TCR beta chain. Compared with newly diagnosed patients, patients with persistent Graves' disease had lower TCR Shannon entropy and fewer highly expanded clones, which suggests clonal expansion.

Library preparation used multiplex PCR. The instrument was an Illumina HiSeq 4000. iRepertoire HTBI primers and Arm-PCR amplification of CDR3 regions were used to construct TCR beta libraries. Before sequencing, the PCR products went through gel purification. Per the authors' processing: Across samples, 60 to 70 TRBV and roughly 15 TRBJ segments were identified and used for gene usage analysis of CDR3 amino acid clonotypes. COPE and FqMerger were used to merge the filtered high-quality paired reads into contigs. BLAST was used to align contigs to IMGT TRBV, TRBD and TRBJ reference genes, with CDR3 defined following IMGT. Clonotypes above 0.1% frequency were classified as highly expanded clones. Shannon entropy was used to measure repertoire diversity, and the Gini coefficient was used to measure V-J evenness. A clonotype found in more than one individual was treated as public. Using fastp at Q25 and MiXCR, TCRdb reprocessed the public reads and kept productive beta chains. Each entry is one CDR3 protein sequence, shown with its most common DNA and genes. The V and J calls were determined by TCRdb, not by the authors. Counted in this sample were roughly 420,000 distinct CDR3 sequences; approximately 15% of them appeared once. The ten most abundant clones make up approximately 17% of the sample.

The CDR3 runs 14 residues from the cysteine to the phenylalanine. Kept here is only the CDR3 DNA, which spans 42 bases and is read in frame from base 1. From the germline V gene, CDR1 is SQVTM and CDR2 is ANQGSEA. V was cut back by 4 bases and J by 0 bases, leaving a gap of 10 bases between them. Concerning this clonotype: Which antigen it targets is not known. There are no base qualities to consult, and no much larger clone falls within one base.

What the time point label conveys for this sample: newly diagnosed GD, antithyroid drugs for less than 3 months. For both TCR sequencing and RNA sequencing, RNA was extracted from PBMCs using TRIzol. The diagnosis of Graves' disease was made according to American Thyroid Association guidelines. Patients were recruited from an endocrinology department in Xi'an, China. From each patient, around 9.3 milliliters of peripheral blood was collected into an EDTA anticoagulant tube. Ficoll Paque Plus density gradient separation was used to isolate PBMCs, and no further T cell sorting was done. RNA quality was checked with an Agilent 2100 Bioanalyzer and agarose gel, and concentration with a NanoDrop 2000. This same sample was also part of a study on T cells in Graves' hyperthyroidism and ophthalmopathy. The second paper further reports: Graves' hyperthyroidism was defined as stable when no progression to ophthalmopathy occurred over 18 months of follow-up. Hyperthyroidism patients were newly diagnosed, had a disease duration of under 2 months, and were aged 18 to 65 years. The study excluded patients with uncontrolled infections, other autoimmune diseases, pregnancy or lactation. Diagnoses relied on clinical symptoms, serum thyroxine and TRAb, thyroid ultrasound and orbital computed tomography. For the first round of RT-PCR on the TCR CDR3, the HTBI primer set was used together with the Qiagen OneStep RT-PCR kit. Most expanded thyroid clonotypes (frequency above 0.001) were also detected in blood, a finding suggesting that blood repertoires may reflect thyroid immune responses. A 13 V-J signature model separated ophthalmopathy from stable hyperthyroidism, with roughly 88% sensitivity and approximately 81% specificity in cross-validation and 80%/75% in testing. During validation, the model predicted progression to ophthalmopathy a median of approximately six months ahead of onset, with around 70% sensitivity and 72% to 80% specificity. A discovery cohort of 95 to 100 patients, about 44 with Graves' ophthalmopathy and 55 to 60 with stable Graves' hyperthyroidism, was used to find distinguishing TCR V-J signatures. Prospective prediction of ophthalmopathy was tested in an independent validation cohort of some 20 hyperthyroidism patients and around 16 patients who later progressed to ophthalmopathy. The roughly 99 discovery patients were divided at random into training and test sets in a 7:3 ratio. Thyroid tissue and blood T-cell repertoires from more than 5 Graves' hyperthyroidism patients were also compared in the study. After blood sampling, hyperthyroidism patients were treated with methimazole at a starting dose of 30 mg daily, and ophthalmopathy patients were treated with high-dose intravenous methylprednisolone. Libraries were constructed in a second round of multiplex PCR, after which size selection and purification were performed. Libraries were sequenced paired-end with 100 bp reads on an Illumina HiSeq2000. SOAPnuke was used to process the raw data, throwing out any read that contained adapters or uncalled bases, had a mean Phred below 15, or lacked an exact constant-primer or identifier match. COPE v1.2.5 was used to merge the high-quality paired reads, and each unique nucleotide sequence was defined as a clonotype. Clonotypes were aligned to IMGT TRBV, TRBD and TRBJ reference segments using MiTCR v1.1. The analysis was restricted to V-J combinations with a frequency above 0.0001, which together covered about 99% of the repertoires. The TCS score was defined as F50 (clonal expansion) divided by E x V (chaos), with BLOSUM62-based TCRdist calculated between CDR3 peptides within each V-J. Welch's t-statistics and random forest reduced around 520 V-J features to 13, which were used in a naive Bayes classifier (R e1071). Sample size was not statistically predetermined, and blinding of investigators to group allocation was not performed. The paper reports TCR Vbeta CDR3 sequencing of 130 to 150 peripheral blood samples: 40 or so ophthalmopathy, fewer than 80 hyperthyroidism and approximately 17 progressor patients.

The sequence was collected from a woman aged 50 to 60 with Graves disease. Donor details come from another sample of the same person, matched by shared clones. This chain joins TRBV29-1 to TRBJ1-3; no D segment can be confidently identified. This material consisted of peripheral blood mononuclear cells (PBMCs), taken at new diagnosis, from a patient treated with antithyroid drugs. The CDR3 protein is CSVVGLSSGNTIYF. At the DNA level, the sequence is TGCAGCGTTGTTGGTCTCAGCTCTGGAAACACCATATATTTT.